The source of this T cell receptor (beta chain) is a study of blood T cell repertoires in COVID-19. About the study: The United States, Italy and Spain provided the acute and convalescent COVID-19 samples. The analysed material was cDNA or gDNA that came from T cells, B-cell-depleted T cells, or PBMCs.

The germline CDR1 and CDR2 sequences are SGHTA and FQGNSA. V lost 2 bases and J lost 4, with 11 bases in between. The CDR3 consists of 14 residues. Original methodology: Reference gene primer amplification gave estimated nucleated cell counts. Sequencing used immunoSEQ multiplex PCR; TCRdb keeps in-frame clones, though not all of them. That table gives V, J and clone size, and the DNA gave D and trimming. The sample yields some 120,000 clones, approximately 83% seen once. This TCR derives from a man older than 75 with active or convalescent COVID-19. The chain combines TRBV7-2 with TRBJ1-2; D is unclear. The specimen was peripheral blood. The CDR3 coding sequence is TGTGCCAGCAGCTTAAGGTCAGAGGCCTATGGCTACACCTTC. It codes for CASSLRSEAYGYTF.